This T cell receptor beta chain originates from a study of identical twins. Regarding the study as a whole: One should note that invariant MAIT and iNKT cells could partly confound zero-insertion analyses. With monozygotic twins, out-of-frame TCR alpha sharing exceeded what models estimated. Conclusions relied on cross-sectional statistical analysis, not following the same donors.

Template switching added a universal primer binding site, and final cDNA carried unique molecular identifiers. TCRdb re-derived calls from the 5' RACE reads in MiXCR, one entry per CDR3 protein. Counted here are roughly 150,000 distinct CDR3 sequences, under 4.5% occurring once; the ten biggest clones make up approximately 7.6%. The CDR3 consists of 13 residues. Trimming removed 0 bases at V and 8 bases at J, with 11 bases between. Per the germline V gene, CDR1 is SGHRS and CDR2 is YFSETQ. This clonotype showed up many times. The target antigen is unknown. The TCR comes from a man younger than 30 in good health. The J gene is TRBJ1-2, the V gene TRBV5-1, with a tentative D call TRBD1 (6 bases). Sequencing was done on a sample of memory T cells sorted from blood. CDR3 residues: CASSLAQGSGYTF. CDR3 coding DNA: TGCGCCAGCAGCTTGGCGCAGGGGTCGGGCTACACCTTC.